Listed here are 12 T cell receptor beta chains from one sample, sequenced in a study of early stage breast cancer tumors. Profiled with immunoSEQ multiplex PCR; TCRdb holds only in-frame clones, not every one. The sample has some 72,000 clones; roughly 80% are singletons. Sequenced input: blood. The receptors shown here come from a person between 55 and 69 years old with breast cancer.

CDR3 sequence (DNA): TGTGCCAGCAGCTTATCCGCCAGCTCCGGAAACACCATATATTTT. Translation gives CASSLSASSGNTIYF. This rearrangement joins TRBV7-2 to TRBJ1-3; D not certain. Trimming removed 2 bases from V and 4 bases from J, with 12 bases in between. The CDR3 is 15 residues long. The germline CDR1 and CDR2 sequences are SGHTA and FQGNSA. Full variable domain (outside the CDR3, taken from reference TRBV7-2 and TRBJ1-3): GAGVSQSPSNKVTEKGKDVELRCDPISGHTALYWYRQSLGQGLEFLIYFQGNSAPDKSGLPSDRFSAERTGGSVSTLTIQRTQQEDSAVYLCASSLSASSGNTIYFGEGSWLTVV.

The chain employs TRBV5-1 and TRBJ2-1; D is possibly TRBD2 (6 bases). V was trimmed by 0 bases and J by 8 bases, leaving 12 bases between them. This CDR3 is 14 amino acids long. CDR1 and CDR2 from the germline V gene are SGHRS and YFSETQ. DNA for the CDR3: TGCGCCAGCAGCTTGGCTGGGGGGAGCGATGAGCAGTTCTTC. Encoded protein: CASSLAGGSDEQFF.

The CDR3 region is CASSQAESSYNSPLHF. DNA for the CDR3: TGCGCCAGCAGCCAAGCAGAGAGCTCCTATAATTCACCCCTCCACTTT. The chain carries TRBV5-1 and TRBJ1-6; D call uncertain. CDR3 length equals 16 residues. V lost 4 bases and J 0 bases, leaving 11 bases between the germline ends. Germline-derived CDR1 and CDR2 are SGHRS and YFSETQ. Supplemented by reference TRBV5-1 and TRBJ1-6, the full variable domain reads KAGVTQTPRYLIKTRGQQVTLSCSPISGHRSVSWYQQTPGQGLQFLFEYFSETQRNKGNFPGRFSGRQFSNSRSEMNVSTLELGDSALYLCASSQAESSYNSPLHFGNGTRLTVT.

The V and J genes are TRBV11-2 and TRBJ2-7, with 7 nucleotides matching TRBD1. J lost 5 bases, V lost 2 bases, and 9 bases had no gene match. The CDR3 is 15 residues long. Per the germline V gene, CDR1 is SGHAT and CDR2 is FQNNGV. The CDR3 spells CASSLSTGVFDEQYF. The CDR3 nucleotides read TGTGCCAGCAGCTTAAGTACAGGGGTGTTCGACGAGCAGTACTTC.

The chain couples TRBV11-2 to TRBJ2-1; D unresolved. The CDR3 is made up of 14 amino acids. The germline V gene encodes CDR1 SGHAT and CDR2 FQNNGV. The germline V and J ends were trimmed by 2 bases and 4 bases, with 9 bases remaining between them. The CDR3 DNA is TGTGCCAGCAGCTTACTTCGAAAATACAATGAGCAGTTCTTC. Translation: CASSLLRKYNEQFF.

This chain connects TRBV19 to TRBJ2-1; 12 positions agree with TRBD2. In germline, CDR1 is LNHDA, CDR2 SQIVND (reference sequence). The CDR3 spans 17 residues. V dropped 4 bases and J dropped 9; count of bases not matched to a gene: 13. Here the CDR3 DNA reads TGTGCCAGTAGTACGGCTGGGTCAGGACTAGCGGGGAGTGAGCAGTTCTTC. It yields the protein CASSTAGSGLAGSEQFF.

This chain connects TRBV7-3 to TRBJ2-3; the D is unclear. The CDR3 is made up of 14 amino acids. Germline CDR1 SGHTA, CDR2 FQGTGA. The V end was cut by 3 bases, the J end by 0 bases, with 7 bases between. The DNA of the CDR3 is TGTGCCAGCAGCTTCGACATTAGCACAGATACGCAGTATTTT. This encodes CASSFDISTDTQYF.

There are a few counts of this clone. This sequence joins TRBV28 and TRBJ1-2; D possibly corresponds to TRBD1 (5 bases). This CDR3 is built from 14 residues. Germline V lookup: CDR1 MDHEN, CDR2 SYDVKM. Deletions cut 5 bases from V and 11 bases from J, with 21 bases between. The CDR3 here is CASSGATRSSPYTF. In DNA, the CDR3 is TGTGCCAGCAGTGGGGCCACGAGATCATCACCATACACCTTC.

V gene TRBV6-5 combines with J gene TRBJ2-5, with TRBD2 matching over 7 bases. CDR1 is MNHEY and CDR2 is SVGAGI in the germline V gene. V lost 6 bases and J lost 5; bases outside the gene matches: 6. The length of the CDR3 is 13 residues. CDR3 region: CASRGGVQETQYF. Here the CDR3 DNA reads TGTGCCAGCAGGGGGGGGGTACAGGAGACCCAGTACTTC.

This clone was seen only once. V usage is TRBV19 and J usage is TRBJ2-3; D ambiguous. Germline V lookup: CDR1 LNHDA, CDR2 SQIVND (reference sequence). The CDR3 is made up of 12 amino acids. V gave up 4 bases and J gave up 2 bases, with 4 bases separating them. For the CDR3, the DNA is TGTGCCAGTAGTACAACCACAGATACGCAGTATTTT. This codes for CASSTTTDTQYF.

This chain uses TRBV4-1 with TRBJ2-3; D might be TRBD1 (5 bases). Germline V lookup: CDR1 MGHRA, CDR2 YSYEKL. Trimming removed 2 bases from V and 6 bases from J, with 9 bases in between. This CDR3 contains 13 residues. CDR3 in amino acids: CASSQQGWDTQYF. CDR3 nucleotide sequence: TGCGCCAGCAGCCAACAGGGATGGGATACGCAGTATTTT.

The gene calls are TRBV19 and TRBJ2-7; maybe TRBD2 (5 bases). There are 12 residues in the CDR3. V gave up 5 bases and J gave up 4 bases, with 9 bases separating them. The germline V gene encodes CDR1 LNHDA and CDR2 SQIVND (reference sequence). This CDR3 is CASSPGMYEQYF. In nucleotides, the CDR3 is TGTGCCAGTAGTCCGGGAATGTACGAGCAGTACTTC.